This TCR beta chain appears in the sequencing data of a study of shared clonotypes between healthy human individuals (dated by TCRdb to 2020 to 2021). General notes on the study: The cohort comprised a couple of women and a few men aged 18 to 49 years. Leukapheresis yielded between about 0.85 and 10 billion PBMCs per donor. To estimate repertoire size and how much clonotype sharing occurs between individuals, the study deeply sequenced the blood TCR repertoires of five healthy adults. Different laboratories and diverse techniques were used to prepare libraries and sequence TCR repertoires, to increase sequencing depth and limit assay-specific biases. For each donor, CD4 naive and CD4 memory were each run on three plates, CD8 naive on two plates, and CD8 memory on one plate.

The donors were healthy, HIV-negative adults with no recently reported acute infections or vaccinations. Only Caucasian adults living in Nashville, Tennessee, USA were represented among the donors. CD4+ T cells were enriched by magnetic negative selection, after which naive cells were positively selected on CD45RA and the negative fraction was taken as the memory subset. Blood was collected by leukapheresis, and PBMCs were isolated by Ficoll-Histopaque density gradient centrifugation and then cryopreserved in liquid nitrogen vapor phase. Analytical flow cytometry was used to check the purity and quantity of every magnetically sorted T cell population. From each sorted fraction, genomic DNA was isolated and quantified by UV absorbance on a Nanodrop 2000c. TCR CDR3 regions were amplified from genomic DNA by multiplex PCR using the deep immunoSEQ assay. Extracted genomic DNA from each cell subset was distributed evenly across all wells of several immunoSEQ 96-well plates, and each plate was treated as a replicate. For sorted subsets, each replicate PCR was loaded with about 0.2 ug genomic DNA, equivalent to 30,000 or so T cell genomes. Purified libraries were quantified with a Qubit 3.0 fluorometer, sized on a Bioanalyzer 2100, and re-quantified with the KAPA Library Quantification kit. Each immunoSEQ 96-well plate was sequenced on its own single-read 150-cycle Illumina NextSeq 550 flow cell. In the authors' own workflow: Because the immunoSEQ output held only junctional sequences and lacked quality scores, the filtering could not match the filtering applied to full-length reads. Sequences were annotated with PyIR, a Python wrapper for IgBLAST v1.9, and V/J genes and CDR3 were assigned using IMGT germline references. Reads were removed for weak V/J assignments (E-value above 1e-6), missing CDR3, stop codons, out-of-frame junctions, or ambiguous translated residues. V3J clonotypes were defined by identical inferred V gene, J gene, and CDR3 amino acid sequence. The percentage overlap between two repertoires was calculated by dividing the number of shared unique clonotypes by the size of the smaller repertoire. RTK rarefaction, the Chao1 estimator, and Recon v2.1 estimates of unobserved clonotypes were used to assess repertoire richness. For all TCRbeta clonotypes obtained by the gDNA method from a few donors, generation probabilities were computed with OLGA. TCRdb retrieved this table from immuneACCESS and kept in-frame rearrangements only. Not all clones are present; in checked studies, unresolved V genes account for under half, and no reason is known for the remainder. V and J calls and clone size are given by that table; D and trimming were obtained from the DNA. This sample gives 2 million to 2.5 million clones in total; about 94% of them show up just once. Clones ranked in the top ten supply 0.13% of the sample.

CDR1 SQVTM and CDR2 ANQGSEA were looked up in the germline V gene. The germline ends are 12 bases apart after V is trimmed by 4 bases and J by 2 bases. Including the terminal cysteine and phenylalanine, the CDR3 comprises 13 residues. Only the CDR3 portion is preserved as DNA: 39 bases, with reading frame beginning at the first base. The research as a whole found: Naive subsets generally had larger estimated clonotype richness than memory subsets did. The small number of donors limited the genetic and exposure-history diversity represented. Sampling was restricted to blood, and TCR repertoires in tissue are likely to differ from TCR repertoires in blood. Across a few donors, approximately 5% of naive CD4, more than 3% of naive CD8, 2% to 2.5% of memory CD4, and approximately 0.4% of memory CD8 clonotypes were shared. Even with the large sequencing depth, rarefaction of the sorted-subset datasets indicated that sequencing was incomplete. Pairwise subsampling indicated that sequencing depth was expected to affect the degree of clonotype sharing among donors. Clonotypes shared by all four sorted-subset donors showed higher generation probabilities than non-shared clonotypes.

With respect to this clone: What antigen it recognizes has not been identified. Within one base of it there is no much larger clone, and no base qualities were kept.

The rearranged segments are TRBV29-1 and TRBJ2-7, with TRBD2 tentatively as D gene (5 bases match). The TCR sequence derives from a man aged 18 to 35 in good health. Sample: naive CD4+ T cells sorted from blood. In the paper's terms, the cell subset or site label means: CD45RA+ positively selected. The DNA sequence reads TGCAGCGTTGCGAGGGAATCAACCTACGAGCAGTACTTC. Its translation reads: CSVARESTYEQYF.